Shown below are 9 T cell receptor beta chains from a single sample sequenced in a study of T cell responses to AZD1222 COVID-19 vaccine. Sequenced by immunoSEQ multiplex PCR; TCRdb stores in-frame clones only, minus some. The sample records around 190,000 clones, around 88% being singletons. The starting material was peripheral blood, obtained on day 0 of AZD1222 vaccination. The source of these receptors is an adult in good health.

The chain is built from TRBV9 and TRBJ1-6; TRBD1 matches 9 bases. The CDR3 spans 15 residues. V shed 0 bases and J 7 bases; nucleotides not matched to a gene: 2. The V gene's germline CDR1 is SGDLS and CDR2 YYNGEE. The DNA for the CDR3 is TGTGCCAGCAGCGTAGTTGGGACAGGGAATTCACCCCTCCACTTT. It yields the protein CASSVVGTGNSPLHF.

The chain combines TRBV18 with TRBJ2-7; tentatively, D is TRBD1 (5 bases). The germline V and J ends were trimmed by 2 bases and 3 bases, with 14 bases remaining between them. Looked up from germline, CDR1 is KGHSH and CDR2 is LQKENI. The CDR3 has 15 residues. The chain's CDR3 is CASSPVGQNLYEQYF. The CDR3 DNA reads as TGTGCCAGCTCACCAGTGGGGCAAAACCTCTACGAGCAGTACTTC. Drawing the rest from reference TRBV18 and TRBJ2-7, the complete variable domain is NAGVMQNPRHLVRRRGQEARLRCSPMKGHSHVYWYRQLPEEGLKFMVYLQKENIIDESGMPKERFSAEFPKEGPSILRIQQVVRGDSAAYFCASSPVGQNLYEQYFGPGTRLTVT.

V gene TRBV2 combines with J gene TRBJ1-1; a possible D gene is TRBD1 (5 bases). Trimming took off 3 bases at V and 4 bases at J, with 15 bases between the two ends. The germline V gene encodes CDR1 SNHLY and CDR2 FYNNEI. This CDR3 is built from 15 residues. The CDR3 DNA is TGTGCCAGCAGTGAGACCCAGGGTGCGGGCACTGAAGCTTTCTTT. Translating gives CASSETQGAGTEAFF. Variable domain in full (rest from reference TRBV2 and TRBJ1-1): EPEVTQTPSHQVTQMGQEVILRCVPISNHLYFYWYRQILGQKVEFLVSFYNNEISEKSEIFDDQFSVERPDGSNFTLKIRSTKLEDSAMYFCASSETQGAGTEAFFGQGTRLTVV.

V and J are TRBV4-1 and TRBJ2-7, with D perhaps TRBD1 (5 bases). The germline CDR1 and CDR2 sequences are MGHRA and YSYEKL. V gave up 4 bases and J gave up 1 base, with 8 bases separating them. There are 13 residues in the CDR3. The CDR3 DNA sequence: TGCGCCAGCAGCCCCAGGGTGTCCTACGAGCAGTACTTC. Its protein is CASSPRVSYEQYF.

The chain uses TRBV29-1 and TRBJ2-7; 8 positions agree with TRBD1. This CDR3 has 15 residues. V was pared by 6 bases and J by 7 bases, with 17 bases of the junction left unmatched. Germline V lookup: CDR1 SQVTM, CDR2 ANQGSEA. The CDR3 DNA is TGCAGCGTGATGAACGGCGAACAGGGGGTGGGGGAGCAGTACTTC. Residues: CSVMNGEQGVGEQYF.

The table lists this clone with a few counts. The CDR3 nucleotides are TGTGCCAGCAGTTACTCCTCCGGGGGCGGAAACTATGGCTACACCTTC. It codes for CASSYSSGGGNYGYTF. V is TRBV6-2 or TRBV6-3 and J is TRBJ1-2; possibly TRBD1 for D (6 bases). V lost 0 bases, J lost 2 bases, and 13 bases lay in between. The CDR3 is 16 amino acids. The germline V gene has CDR1 MNHEY and CDR2 SVGEGT.

This clone was detected only once. The V and J genes are TRBV6-5 and TRBJ1-5, with TRBD1 matching over 7 bases. With 4 bases clipped from V and 5 bases from J, the junction kept 8 bases outside the gene matches. From germline, CDR1 is MNHEY and CDR2 SVGAGI. There are 15 residues in the CDR3. CDR3 in DNA: TGTGCCAGCAGTTGGGAGACAGGGCGACATCAGCCCCAGCATTTT. Its translation: CASSWETGRHQPQHF.

J is TRBJ2-7 and V is TRBV9, with 9 bases aligning to TRBD2. CDR1 and CDR2 from the germline V gene are SGDLS and YYNGEE. J gave up 2 bases and V 3 bases, and 6 bases lay outside the gene matches. The CDR3 contains 15 residues. The CDR3 DNA reads TGTGCCAGCAGCGCGACTAGCGGCACGACCTACGAGCAGTACTTC. Translated: CASSATSGTTYEQYF.

The gene calls are TRBV30 and TRBJ2-3; the D is unclear. This CDR3 has 12 amino acids. The V gene's germline CDR1 is GTSNPN and CDR2 SVGIG (reference sequence). Trimming took off 8 bases at V and 4 bases at J, with 13 bases between the two ends. This chain's CDR3 is CARRHQADTQYF. DNA for the CDR3: TGTGCCCGCAGACACCAAGCAGATACGCAGTATTTT. The entire variable domain, with the rest obtained from reference TRBV30 and TRBJ2-3, is as follows: SQTIHQWPATLVQPVGSPLSLECTVEGTSNPNLYWYRQAAGRGLQLLFYSVGIGQISSEVPQNLSASRPQDRQFILSSKKLLLSDSGFYLCARRHQADTQYFGPGTRLTVL.